The source of this TCR beta chain is a study of cytomegalovirus exposure and HLA in healthy donors. The CDR3 loop spans 15 amino acids. With V trimmed by 4 bases and J by 2 bases, 1 base remained unmatched. The germline V gene has CDR1 SGHDT and CDR2 YYEEEE. A word on this clone: Its antigen is not identified.

In the PCR, 60 Vbeta and 13 Jbeta primers were used. Some clones are missing from TCRdb's copy, which holds only in-frame ones; the method was immunoSEQ multiplex PCR. The sample contains about 160,000 clones, 80% of which appear only once. Overall study findings and caveats: The number of N-insertions in an Asian-associated ancestry cluster was reportedly below the 666-donor mean in a later analysis.

The rearrangement links TRBV5-6 to TRBJ2-1; TRBD2 aligns across 12 bases. The sequenced sample consisted of PBMCs. This receptor was obtained from a male donor in good health and CMV-seropositive. The CDR3 sequence is CASSLAGGAYNEQFF. DNA for the CDR3: TGTGCCAGCAGCCTAGCGGGAGGGGCCTACAATGAGCAGTTCTTC.